The T cell receptor beta chain described here comes from a study of T cells in Graves' hyperthyroidism and ophthalmopathy. The investigators amplified TCR beta CDR3 regions from RNA transcripts. First-round RT-PCR of the TCR CDR3 relied on the HTBI primer set. TCRdb re-analysed the multiplex PCR reads in MiXCR, keeping a single row per CDR3 protein. The sample has about 270,000 distinct CDR3 sequences; about 16% are singletons. The V end lost 4 bases, the J end lost 8 bases, and 12 bases lay between the germline ends. This CDR3 comprises 12 residues. CDR1 is ENHRY, CDR2 SYGVKD, per germline. Aged 18 to 65, the patients had hyperthyroidism that was newly diagnosed and had lasted under 2 months. The PBMCs were sourced from fresh peripheral blood (about 10 ml).

The source material was blood. The origin of this receptor is a woman aged 50 to 65 with Graves' hyperthyroidism that later progressed to Graves' ophthalmopathy. The chain employs TRBV10-3 and TRBJ2-7, with D tentatively TRBD1 (5 bases). This chain's CDR3 is CAISGTKGQQYF. The CDR3, as DNA: TGTGCCATCAGTGGTACTAAGGGGCAGCAGTACTTC.